This T cell receptor beta chain was sequenced for a study of blood T cell repertoires in COVID-19. Produced via immunoSEQ multiplex PCR; TCRdb's table is partial and in-frame only. The repertoire holds approximately 160,000 clones, about 85% seen once, with roughly 1.2% in the top ten. Per the germline V gene, CDR1 is LGHDT and CDR2 is YNNKEL (reference sequence). V shed 4 bases, J shed 6 bases, and the junction held 5 bases outside the gene matches. CDR3 length equals 15 residues. The TCR sequence derives from a man aged 55 to 69 who had recovered from COVID-19. The source material was peripheral blood. This rearrangement joins TRBV3-1 (or the pseudogene TRBV3-2) to TRBJ1-5; TRBD1 agrees at 11 bases. CDR3 in DNA: TGTGCCAGCAGCCTAGGACAGGGGGCAGGTCAGCCCCAGCATTTT. It encodes CASSLGQGAGQPQHF.